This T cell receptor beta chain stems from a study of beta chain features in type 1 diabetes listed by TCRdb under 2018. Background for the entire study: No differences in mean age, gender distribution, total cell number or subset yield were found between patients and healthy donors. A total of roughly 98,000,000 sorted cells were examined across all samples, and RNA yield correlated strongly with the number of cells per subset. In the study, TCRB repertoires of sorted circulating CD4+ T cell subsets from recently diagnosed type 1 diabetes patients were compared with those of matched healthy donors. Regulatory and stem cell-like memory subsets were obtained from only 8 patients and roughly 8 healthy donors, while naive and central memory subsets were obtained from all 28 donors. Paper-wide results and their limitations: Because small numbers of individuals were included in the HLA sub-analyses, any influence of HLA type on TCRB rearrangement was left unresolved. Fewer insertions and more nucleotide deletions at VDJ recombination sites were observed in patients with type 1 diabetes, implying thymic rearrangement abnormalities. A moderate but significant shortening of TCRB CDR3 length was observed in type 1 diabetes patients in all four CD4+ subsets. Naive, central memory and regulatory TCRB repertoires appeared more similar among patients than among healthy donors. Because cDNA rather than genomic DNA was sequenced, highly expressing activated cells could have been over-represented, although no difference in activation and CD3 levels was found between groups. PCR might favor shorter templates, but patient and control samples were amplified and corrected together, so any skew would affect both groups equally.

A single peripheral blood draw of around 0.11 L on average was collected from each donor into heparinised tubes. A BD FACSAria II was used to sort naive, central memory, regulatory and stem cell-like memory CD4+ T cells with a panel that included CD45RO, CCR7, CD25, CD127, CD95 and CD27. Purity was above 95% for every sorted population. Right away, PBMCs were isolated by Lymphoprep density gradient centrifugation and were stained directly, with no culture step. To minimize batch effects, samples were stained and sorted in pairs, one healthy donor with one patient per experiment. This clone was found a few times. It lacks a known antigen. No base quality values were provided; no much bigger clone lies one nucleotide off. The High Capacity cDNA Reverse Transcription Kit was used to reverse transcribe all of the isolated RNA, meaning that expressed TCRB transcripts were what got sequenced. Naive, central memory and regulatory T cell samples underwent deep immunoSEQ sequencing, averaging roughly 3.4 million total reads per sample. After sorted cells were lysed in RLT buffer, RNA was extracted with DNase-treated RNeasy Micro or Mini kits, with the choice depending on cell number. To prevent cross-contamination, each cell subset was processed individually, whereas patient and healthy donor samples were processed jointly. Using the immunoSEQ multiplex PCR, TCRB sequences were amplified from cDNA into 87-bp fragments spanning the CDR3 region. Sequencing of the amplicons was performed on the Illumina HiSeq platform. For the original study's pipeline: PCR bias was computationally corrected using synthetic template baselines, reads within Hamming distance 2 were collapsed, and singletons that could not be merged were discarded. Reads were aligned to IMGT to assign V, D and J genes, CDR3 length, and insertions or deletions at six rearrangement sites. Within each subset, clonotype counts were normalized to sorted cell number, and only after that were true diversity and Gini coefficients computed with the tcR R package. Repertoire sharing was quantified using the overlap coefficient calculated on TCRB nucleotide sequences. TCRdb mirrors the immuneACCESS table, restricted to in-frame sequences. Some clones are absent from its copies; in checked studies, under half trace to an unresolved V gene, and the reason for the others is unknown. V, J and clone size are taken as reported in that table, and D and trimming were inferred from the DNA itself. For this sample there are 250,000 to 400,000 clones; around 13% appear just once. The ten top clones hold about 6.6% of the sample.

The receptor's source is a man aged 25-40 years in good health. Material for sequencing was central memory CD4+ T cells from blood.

The CDR3: CASSEGPPVGYEQYF. The DNA is TGTGCCAGCAGTGAGGGCCCCCCGGTCGGTTACGAGCAGTACTTC. Here the chain combines TRBV25-1 and TRBJ2-7, with the D segment identity uncertain. The CDR3 holds 15 amino acids from the cysteine to the phenylalanine. Just the 45-base CDR3 DNA is kept, in frame starting at base 1. The V end loses 3 bases and the J end loses 4 bases, and a stretch of 16 bases separates them. Looking up the germline V gene yields CDR1 MGHDK and CDR2 SYGVNS.